The 28 T cell receptor beta chains in this list originate from one sample, sequenced in a study of blood T cell repertoires in COVID-19 (dated by TCRdb to the early 2020s). Library construction relied on the immunoSEQ multiplex PCR assay. Not all clones reach the TCRdb copy of this immuneACCESS table, which keeps in-frame sequences only. Checked studies attribute under half of the gap to unresolved V genes and leave the rest unexplained. This sample holds 250,000 to 300,000 clones; about 89% were observed only once. The top ten clones comprise 1.2% of the sample. Sample: PBMCs or T cells enriched from blood (not recorded which). The receptors were gathered from a human donor in a cohort exposed to, infected with or recovered from COVID-19 (not recorded which). The donor label of this sample is uncertain.

The rearrangement uses TRBV13 and TRBJ1-1; 7 bases fit TRBD1. The CDR3 runs to 13 residues. Unmatched junction bases numbered 4, after V lost 5 bases and J lost 4 bases. From germline, CDR1 is PRHDT and CDR2 FYEKMQ (reference sequence). The DNA of the CDR3 is TGTGCCAGCAGCGAACAGGGGCCCACTGAAGCTTTCTTT. Its translation is CASSEQGPTEAFF.

CDR3 residues: CASSPGTGAANVLTF. The DNA for the CDR3 is TGTGCCAGCAGCCCAGGGACAGGGGCAGCCAACGTCCTGACTTTC. The chain combines TRBV11-2 with TRBJ2-6, with 10 positions matching TRBD1. The CDR3 is 15 residues long. Germline CDR1 and CDR2: SGHAT and FQNNGV. V lost 5 bases to trimming and J lost 7 bases; unmatched junction nucleotides: 5.

The chain combines TRBV9 with TRBJ2-3; 8 nucleotides line up with TRBD1. The CDR3 runs 16 residues. Unmatched junction bases numbered 14, after V lost 5 bases and J lost 6 bases. CDR1 is SGDLS, CDR2 YYNGEE, per germline. Here the CDR3 DNA reads TGTGCCAGCAGTCAACGGCTAGCCAGGGGGCCTGATACGCAGTATTTT. Its translation: CASSQRLARGPDTQYF.

The gene calls are TRBV5-6 and TRBJ1-1; possibly TRBD1 for D (5 bases). V lost 0 bases to trimming and J lost 6 bases, with 9 bases between them. Germline CDR1 is SGHDT and CDR2 is YYEEEE. This CDR3 contains 13 residues. For the CDR3, the DNA is TGTGCCAGCAGCTTGGTGGGGCTAGCTGAAGCTTTCTTT. Protein: CASSLVGLAEAFF.

J is TRBJ1-2 and V is TRBV27, with 10 bases aligning to TRBD1. CDR3 length: 14 amino acids. From germline, CDR1 is MNHEY and CDR2 SMNVEV (reference sequence). The V and J ends lost 5 bases and 4 bases, in that order; junction bases with no gene match: 4. For the CDR3, the DNA is TGTGCCAGCAGTCCGACAGGGGGCGGCTATGGCTACACCTTC. It codes for CASSPTGGGYGYTF.

The chain uses TRBV5-1 and TRBJ1-1; a weak D match, TRBD1 (5 bases). Trimming removed 3 bases from V and 6 bases from J, with 18 bases in between. There are 15 residues in the CDR3. Germline assignment: CDR1 SGHRS and CDR2 YFSETQ. CDR3 loop: CASSWGDVGSSEAFF. The CDR3 coding sequence is TGCGCCAGCAGCTGGGGGGACGTAGGCTCGTCTGAAGCTTTCTTT.

This rearrangement joins TRBV9 to TRBJ1-1; D gene unclear. The V gene's germline CDR1 is SGDLS and CDR2 YYNGEE. The germline V and J ends were trimmed by 4 bases and 0 bases, with 7 bases remaining between them. This CDR3 region has 13 residues. CDR3 amino acids: CASSPTMNTEAFF. The DNA of the CDR3 is TGTGCCAGCAGCCCAACTATGAACACTGAAGCTTTCTTT.

The rearrangement joins TRBV11-2 to TRBJ1-1; possible D gene TRBD1, 6 bases. Per the germline V gene, CDR1 is SGHAT and CDR2 is FQNNGV. The CDR3 is 13 amino acids. The V and J ends lost 5 bases and 8 bases respectively, with 15 bases between them. The CDR3, as DNA: TGTGCCAGCAGCCTTCTGAGGGGGGGGGAAGCTTTCTTT. This translates into CASSLLRGGEAFF.

The chain joins TRBV10-3 to TRBJ2-5; 8 positions agree with TRBD1. Trimming at V came to 0 bases and at J to 4 bases, leaving 1 base not matched to a gene. This CDR3 spans 14 amino acids. Germline CDR1 is ENHRY and CDR2 is SYGVKD. CDR3 amino acids: CAISESTGAETQYF. CDR3 nucleotide sequence: TGTGCCATCAGTGAGTCGACAGGGGCAGAGACCCAGTACTTC.

In this sample, this clone turned up a few times. V gene TRBV19 combines with J gene TRBJ1-2, with TRBD1 as a possible D gene (6 bases). This CDR3 is 13 amino acids long. The V gene lost 5 bases and the J gene lost 6 bases, with 13 bases spanning the gap. Germline CDR1 is LNHDA and CDR2 is SQIVND (reference sequence). The DNA of the CDR3 is TGTGCCAGTAGTCCTACAGGGCTGAATGGCTACACCTTC. Its translation is CASSPTGLNGYTF.

This clone showed up just once. The chain carries TRBV11-2 and TRBJ1-1, with D maybe TRBD1 (5 bases). Germline CDR1 SGHAT, CDR2 FQNNGV. Trimming took off 2 bases at V and 7 bases at J, with 8 bases between the two ends. This CDR3 has 12 residues. DNA for the CDR3: TGTGCCAGCAGCTTAAGGGGCCATGAAGCTTTCTTT. Protein product: CASSLRGHEAFF. Together with reference TRBV11-2 and TRBJ1-1, the CDR3 gives the full variable domain: EAGVAQSPRYKIIEKRQSVAFWCNPISGHATLYWYQQILGQGPKLLIQFQNNGVVDDSQLPKDRFSAERLKGVDSTLKIQPAKLEDSAVYLCASSLRGHEAFFGQGTRLTVV.

The rearrangement uses TRBV6-2 or TRBV6-3 and TRBJ2-7, with TRBD1 matching over 7 bases. From germline, CDR1 is MNHEY and CDR2 SVGEGT. V lost 2 bases, J lost 1 base, and 11 bases stayed unmatched. The CDR3 has 17 amino acids. The CDR3 protein is CASSYPIPGQRSYEQYF. The DNA of the CDR3 is TGTGCCAGCAGTTACCCTATCCCGGGACAGAGGTCCTACGAGCAGTACTTC.

V and J are TRBV18 and TRBJ1-4, with TRBD1 matching 8 bases. Per germline, CDR1 KGHSH and CDR2 LQKENI. The CDR3 runs 15 residues. Germline trimming cut 3 bases from V and 8 bases from J; bases unmatched to any gene: 8. The DNA of the CDR3 is TGTGCCAGCTCACCGACGACAGGGGTGGGGGAAAAACTGTTTTTT. It encodes CASSPTTGVGEKLFF.

The table lists this clone with many counts. V and J are TRBV19 and TRBJ1-5; 10 bases align to TRBD1. CDR1 is LNHDA and CDR2 is SQIVND in the germline V gene (reference sequence). V lost 4 bases and J lost 2; bases outside the gene matches: 5. The CDR3 has 16 amino acids. The CDR3 is CASSKGQGRGNQPQHF. DNA for the CDR3: TGTGCCAGTAGTAAGGGACAGGGGCGAGGCAATCAGCCCCAGCATTTT.

The chain employs TRBV10-3 and TRBJ1-1; D unclear. The V gene's germline CDR1 is ENHRY and CDR2 SYGVKD. The CDR3 length is 13 residues. With 3 bases removed from V and 0 bases from J, the gap between germline ends came to 5 bases. The CDR3 is CAISDNMNTEAFF. The CDR3 nucleotides read TGTGCCATCAGTGATAACATGAACACTGAAGCTTTCTTT.

The chain combines TRBV6-1 with TRBJ1-2, with 8 bases identical to TRBD1. Trimming at V came to 0 bases and at J to 4 bases, leaving 7 bases not matched to a gene. The CDR3 runs to 16 residues. Per germline, CDR1 MNHNS and CDR2 SASEGT. The CDR3 sequence: CASSEAGQGGPYGYTF. The CDR3 DNA reads TGTGCCAGCAGTGAAGCCGGACAGGGCGGTCCCTATGGCTACACCTTC.

The genes are TRBV5-8 and TRBJ1-5; TRBD1 matches 8 bases. This CDR3 is 15 amino acids long. CDR1 and CDR2 from the germline V gene are SGHTS and YDEGEE. With 2 bases clipped from V and 4 bases from J, the junction kept 5 bases outside the gene matches. The CDR3 loop reads CASSFGQGSNQPQHF. The CDR3 DNA is TGTGCCAGCAGCTTTGGACAGGGCTCGAATCAGCCCCAGCATTTT.

The V and J genes are TRBV6-5 and TRBJ2-5, with TRBD2 matching over 13 bases. This CDR3 has 13 residues. The germline gives CDR1 MNHEY, CDR2 SVGAGI. V was pared by 10 bases and J by 2 bases, with 1 base of the junction left unmatched. CDR3 DNA: TGTGCCATACTAGCGGGGGGGCAAGAGACCCAGTACTTC. Translation gives CAILAGGQETQYF.

The rearrangement joins TRBV25-1 to TRBJ1-6, with D possibly matching TRBD1 (6 bases). The CDR3 runs 14 residues. V was cut by 6 bases and J by 7 bases, with 13 bases left in between. Per the germline V gene, CDR1 is MGHDK and CDR2 is SYGVNS. The DNA of the CDR3 is TGTGCCAGCAGATTGACAGGAATGAATTCACCCCTCCACTTT. It codes for CASRLTGMNSPLHF.

The chain joins TRBV7-2 to TRBJ1-2; 8 nucleotides agree with TRBD1. Germline loops: CDR1 SGHTA, CDR2 FQGNSA. The CDR3 spans 18 residues. With 1 base clipped from V and 0 bases from J, the junction kept 10 bases outside the gene matches. CDR3 sequence: CASSLGRTGPPPNYGYTF. In DNA form, the CDR3 reads TGTGCCAGCAGCTTAGGAAGGACAGGGCCACCTCCTAACTATGGCTACACCTTC.

The rearrangement uses TRBV5-5 and TRBJ1-2; no definite D call. The CDR3 sequence is 16 residues long. Germline V gives CDR1 SGHKS, CDR2 YYEKEE (reference sequence). V dropped 1 base and J dropped 0 bases, with 13 bases sitting between them. CDR3 sequence: CASSLSFPGTNYGYTF. The CDR3 nucleotides read TGTGCCAGCAGCTTGTCCTTTCCAGGTACTAACTATGGCTACACCTTC. The full variable domain, completed using reference TRBV5-5 and TRBJ1-2, is DAGVTQSPTHLIKTRGQQVTLRCSPISGHKSVSWYQQVLGQGPQFIFQYYEKEERGRGNFPDRFSARQFPNYSSELNVNALLLGDSALYLCASSLSFPGTNYGYTFGSGTRLTVV.

CDR3 sequence reads: CASSAGGAIYEQYF. CDR3 nucleotide sequence: TGTGCCAGCAGCGCGGGGGGGGCGATCTACGAGCAGTACTTC. The rearrangement uses TRBV9 and TRBJ2-7; 8 bases match TRBD2. This CDR3 is 14 amino acids long. Per the germline V gene, CDR1 is SGDLS and CDR2 is YYNGEE. Trimming cost V 3 bases and J 3 bases; bases outside gene matches: 5.

J is TRBJ1-1 and V is TRBV10-1; 7 nucleotides agree with TRBD1. CDR1 is WNHNN and CDR2 is SYGVQD in the germline V gene (reference sequence). This CDR3 is built from 15 residues. Unmatched junction bases numbered 3, after V lost 2 bases and J lost 0 bases. The CDR3 bases are TGCGCCAGCAGTGAGCCGGGGACAGTGAACACTGAAGCTTTCTTT. Its protein is CASSEPGTVNTEAFF.

V usage is TRBV11-2 and J usage is TRBJ1-4, with 9 bases matching TRBD1. J gave up 7 bases and V 6 bases, and 3 bases lay outside the gene matches. This CDR3 contains 13 residues. Germline V gives CDR1 SGHAT, CDR2 FQNNGV. The DNA for the CDR3 is TGTGCCAGCAGGGGACAGGGAAGTGAAAAACTGTTTTTT. It yields the protein CASRGQGSEKLFF.

The J gene is TRBJ1-5, the V gene TRBV6-1, with D unclear. Germline V gene data show CDR1 as MNHNS and CDR2 as SASEGT. This CDR3 spans 13 amino acids. Trimming took off 1 base at V and 6 bases at J, with 7 bases between the two ends. CDR3 loop: CASSEVEAQPQHF. CDR3 DNA sequence: TGTGCCAGCAGTGAAGTTGAGGCTCAGCCCCAGCATTTT.

The rearrangement joins TRBV3-1 (or the pseudogene TRBV3-2) to TRBJ1-2; D is unclear. CDR1 and CDR2 from the germline V gene are LGHDT and YNNKEL (reference sequence). The CDR3 covers 14 residues. Trimming stripped 2 bases from V and 0 bases from J, with 7 bases between. The CDR3 sequence is CASSQQAANYGYTF. CDR3 coding DNA: TGTGCCAGCAGCCAACAGGCTGCTAACTATGGCTACACCTTC.

The genes are TRBV10-3 and TRBJ1-1, with a weak D call TRBD1 (6 bases). Germline V CDR1 and CDR2: ENHRY, SYGVKD. This CDR3 is built from 13 residues. V shed 4 bases and J shed 2 bases, with 8 bases lying between them. The CDR3 DNA reads as TGTGCCATCAGTGGGGGGGGCAACACTGAAGCTTTCTTT. Amino acid sequence: CAISGGGNTEAFF.

The chain combines TRBV2 with TRBJ1-6, with 8 bases fitting TRBD1. From germline, CDR1 is SNHLY and CDR2 FYNNEI. This CDR3 has 13 residues. With V trimmed by 7 bases and J by 10 bases, 6 bases remained unmatched. The CDR3 sequence is CASNDRGGSPLHF. CDR3 in DNA: TGTGCCAGCAACGACAGGGGAGGCTCACCCCTCCACTTT.